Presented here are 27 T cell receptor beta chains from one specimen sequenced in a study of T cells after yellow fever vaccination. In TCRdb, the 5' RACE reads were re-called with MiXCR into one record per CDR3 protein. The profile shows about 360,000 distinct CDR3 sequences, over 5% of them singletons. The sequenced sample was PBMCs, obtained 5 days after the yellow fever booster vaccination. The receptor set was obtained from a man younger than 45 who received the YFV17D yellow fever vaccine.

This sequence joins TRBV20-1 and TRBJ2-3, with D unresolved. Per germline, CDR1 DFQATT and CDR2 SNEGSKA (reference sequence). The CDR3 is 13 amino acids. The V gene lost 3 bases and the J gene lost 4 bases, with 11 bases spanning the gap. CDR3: CSASKPESDTQYF. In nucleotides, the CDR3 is TGCAGTGCTAGCAAGCCCGAGTCAGATACGCAGTATTTT.

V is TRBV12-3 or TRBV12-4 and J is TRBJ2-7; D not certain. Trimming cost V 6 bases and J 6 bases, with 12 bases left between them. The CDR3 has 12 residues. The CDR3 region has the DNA TGTGCCAGCAGCTCAACTCCGCGCGAGCAGTACTTC. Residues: CASSSTPREQYF.

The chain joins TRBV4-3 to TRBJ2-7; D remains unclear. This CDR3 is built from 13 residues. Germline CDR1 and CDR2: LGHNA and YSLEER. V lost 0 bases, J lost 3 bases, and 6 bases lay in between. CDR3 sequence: CASSQDSFYEQYF. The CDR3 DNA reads TGCGCCAGCAGCCAAGATTCCTTCTACGAGCAGTACTTC.

The CDR3: CAISESASGTYEQYF. The CDR3 coding sequence is TGTGCCATCAGTGAGTCGGCTAGCGGGACCTACGAGCAGTACTTC. The chain employs TRBV10-3 and TRBJ2-7; 9 nucleotides match TRBD2. The CDR3 length is 15 residues. CDR1 is ENHRY and CDR2 is SYGVKD in the germline V gene. After removal of 0 bases from V and 2 bases from J, the junction contained 2 bases not matched to a gene.

In DNA, the CDR3 is TGTGCCAGCAGACCTAGAGGCCAACGGATTATGAACACTGAAGCTTTCTTT. It codes for CASRPRGQRIMNTEAFF. The J gene is TRBJ1-1, the V gene TRBV2, with D unclear. The CDR3 runs to 17 residues. Trimming removed 6 bases at V and 0 bases at J, with 20 bases between. The V gene's germline CDR1 is SNHLY and CDR2 FYNNEI.

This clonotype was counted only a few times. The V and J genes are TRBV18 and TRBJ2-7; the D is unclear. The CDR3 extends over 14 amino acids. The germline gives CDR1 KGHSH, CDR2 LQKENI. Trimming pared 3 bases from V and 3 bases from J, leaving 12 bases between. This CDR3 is CASSPAAFDYEQYF. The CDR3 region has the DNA TGTGCCAGCTCACCGGCCGCCTTCGACTACGAGCAGTACTTC. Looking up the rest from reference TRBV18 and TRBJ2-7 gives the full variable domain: NAGVMQNPRHLVRRRGQEARLRCSPMKGHSHVYWYRQLPEEGLKFMVYLQKENIIDESGMPKERFSAEFPKEGPSILRIQQVVRGDSAAYFCASSPAAFDYEQYFGPGTRLTVT.

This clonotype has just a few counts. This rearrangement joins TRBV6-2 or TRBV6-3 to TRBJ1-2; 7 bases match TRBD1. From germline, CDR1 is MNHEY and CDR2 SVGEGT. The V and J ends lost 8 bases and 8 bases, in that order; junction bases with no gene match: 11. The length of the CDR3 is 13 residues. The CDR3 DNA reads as TGTGCCAGCGCGGACAGGCTCACAGGCGGCTACACCTTC. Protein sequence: CASADRLTGGYTF.

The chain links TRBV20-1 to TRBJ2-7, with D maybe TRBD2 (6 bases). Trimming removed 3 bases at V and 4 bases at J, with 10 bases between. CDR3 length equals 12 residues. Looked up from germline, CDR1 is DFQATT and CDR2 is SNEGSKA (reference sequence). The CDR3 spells CSASRGMYEQYF. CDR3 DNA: TGCAGTGCTAGTCGGGGGATGTACGAGCAGTACTTC.

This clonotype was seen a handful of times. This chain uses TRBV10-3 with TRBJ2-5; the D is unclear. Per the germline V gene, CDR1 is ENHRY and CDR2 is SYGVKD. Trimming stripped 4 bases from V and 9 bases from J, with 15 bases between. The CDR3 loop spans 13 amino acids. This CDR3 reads CAISVDAPRAQYF. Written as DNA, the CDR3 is TGTGCCATCAGTGTGGATGCGCCACGGGCCCAGTACTTC.

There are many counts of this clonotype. The CDR3 coding sequence is TGTGCCAGCAGTCAAGAAATCACCCATACGCAGTATTTT. It is translated as CASSQEITHTQYF. This chain connects TRBV6-2 or TRBV6-3 to TRBJ2-3; no clear D gene. V gave up 5 bases and J gave up 7 bases, with 13 bases separating them. The CDR3 is 13 amino acids. The germline V gene has CDR1 MNHEY and CDR2 SVGEGT.

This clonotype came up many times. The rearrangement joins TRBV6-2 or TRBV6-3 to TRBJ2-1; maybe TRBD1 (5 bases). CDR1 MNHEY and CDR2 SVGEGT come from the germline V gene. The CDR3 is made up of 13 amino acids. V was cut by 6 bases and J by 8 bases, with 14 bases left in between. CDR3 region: CASSPLRGDEQFF. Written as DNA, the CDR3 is TGTGCCAGCAGCCCACTTAGGGGCGATGAGCAGTTCTTC.

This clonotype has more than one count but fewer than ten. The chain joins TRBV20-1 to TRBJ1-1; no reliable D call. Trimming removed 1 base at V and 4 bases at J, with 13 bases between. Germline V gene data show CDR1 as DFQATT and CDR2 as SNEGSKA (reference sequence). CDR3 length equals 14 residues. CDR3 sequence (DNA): TGCAGTGCTAGAGCGCTCCGTCTGGGCACTGAAGCTTTCTTT. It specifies CSARALRLGTEAFF.

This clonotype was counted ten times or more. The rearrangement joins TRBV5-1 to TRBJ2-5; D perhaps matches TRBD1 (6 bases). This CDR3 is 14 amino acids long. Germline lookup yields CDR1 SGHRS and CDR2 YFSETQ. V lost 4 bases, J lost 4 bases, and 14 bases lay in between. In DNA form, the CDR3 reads TGCGCCAGCAGCAACCCACTAGGGGGAGAGACCCAGTACTTC. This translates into CASSNPLGGETQYF.

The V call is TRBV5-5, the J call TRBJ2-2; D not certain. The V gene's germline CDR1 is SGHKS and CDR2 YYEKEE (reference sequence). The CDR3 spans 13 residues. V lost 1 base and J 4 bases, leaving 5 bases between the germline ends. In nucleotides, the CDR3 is TGTGCCAGCAGCTTGTGGCTCACCGGGGAGCTGTTTTTT. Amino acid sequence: CASSLWLTGELFF.

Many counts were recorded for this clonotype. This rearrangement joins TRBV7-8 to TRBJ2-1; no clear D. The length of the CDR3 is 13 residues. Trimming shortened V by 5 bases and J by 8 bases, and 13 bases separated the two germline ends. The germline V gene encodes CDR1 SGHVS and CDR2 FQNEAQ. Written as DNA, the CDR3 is TGTGCCAGCAGCCGTGGCCCCACGGATGAGCAGTTCTTC. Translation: CASSRGPTDEQFF.

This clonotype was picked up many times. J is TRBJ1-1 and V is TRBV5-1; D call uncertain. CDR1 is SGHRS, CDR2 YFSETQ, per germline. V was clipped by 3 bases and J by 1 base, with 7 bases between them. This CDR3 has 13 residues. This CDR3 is CASSSESNTEAFF. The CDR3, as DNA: TGCGCCAGCAGCTCCGAATCGAACACTGAAGCTTTCTTT.

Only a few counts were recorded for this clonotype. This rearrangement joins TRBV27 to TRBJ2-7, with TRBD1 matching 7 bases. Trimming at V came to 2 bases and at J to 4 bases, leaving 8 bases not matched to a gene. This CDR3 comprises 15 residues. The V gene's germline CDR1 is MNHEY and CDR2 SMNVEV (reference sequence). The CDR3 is CASSLPGQRFYEQYF. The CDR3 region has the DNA TGTGCCAGCAGTTTACCGGGACAGAGATTTTACGAGCAGTACTTC.

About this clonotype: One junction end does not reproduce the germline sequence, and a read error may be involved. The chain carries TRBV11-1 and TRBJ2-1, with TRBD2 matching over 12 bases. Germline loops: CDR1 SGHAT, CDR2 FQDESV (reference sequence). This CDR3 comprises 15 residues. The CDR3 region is CASSSPTSGSQLSIF. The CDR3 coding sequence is TGTGCCAGCAGCTCCCCGACTAGCGGGAGCCAGTTGAGCATCTTC.

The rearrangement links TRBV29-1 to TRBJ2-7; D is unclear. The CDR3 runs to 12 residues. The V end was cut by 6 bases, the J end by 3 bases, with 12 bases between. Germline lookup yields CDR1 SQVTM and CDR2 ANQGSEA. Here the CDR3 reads CSVSSNLYEQYF. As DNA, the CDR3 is TGCAGCGTGAGCAGTAATCTCTACGAGCAGTACTTC.

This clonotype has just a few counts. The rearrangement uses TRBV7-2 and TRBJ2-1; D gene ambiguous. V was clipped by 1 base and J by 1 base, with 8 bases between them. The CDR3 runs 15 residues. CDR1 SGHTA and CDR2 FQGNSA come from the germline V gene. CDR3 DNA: TGTGCCAGCAGCTTAGGTAGTAGGTCCTACAATGAGCAGTTCTTC. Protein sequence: CASSLGSRSYNEQFF.

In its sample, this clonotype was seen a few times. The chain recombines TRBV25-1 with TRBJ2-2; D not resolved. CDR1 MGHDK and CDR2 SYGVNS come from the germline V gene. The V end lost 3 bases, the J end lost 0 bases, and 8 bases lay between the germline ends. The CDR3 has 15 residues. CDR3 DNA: TGTGCCAGCAGTGACCCGGTCTCGAACACCGGGGAGCTGTTTTTT. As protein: CASSDPVSNTGELFF.

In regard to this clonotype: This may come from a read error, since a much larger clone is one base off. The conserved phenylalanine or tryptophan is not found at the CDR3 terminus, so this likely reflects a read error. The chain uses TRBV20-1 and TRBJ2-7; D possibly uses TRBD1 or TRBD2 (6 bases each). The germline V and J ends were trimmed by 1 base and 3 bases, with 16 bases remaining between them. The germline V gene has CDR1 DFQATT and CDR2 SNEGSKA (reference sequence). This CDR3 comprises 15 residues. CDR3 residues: CSARVLVGGGYEQYS. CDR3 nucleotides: TGCAGTGCTAGAGTTCTTGTAGGGGGAGGCTACGAGCAGTACTCC.

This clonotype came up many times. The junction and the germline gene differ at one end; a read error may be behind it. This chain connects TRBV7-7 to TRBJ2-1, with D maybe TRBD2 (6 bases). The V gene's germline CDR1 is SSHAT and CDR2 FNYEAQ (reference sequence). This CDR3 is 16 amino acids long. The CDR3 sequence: CASSLADGSSYNEQFF. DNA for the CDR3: TGTGCTAGCAGCTTAGCGGACGGGAGTTCGTACAATGAGCAGTTCTTC.

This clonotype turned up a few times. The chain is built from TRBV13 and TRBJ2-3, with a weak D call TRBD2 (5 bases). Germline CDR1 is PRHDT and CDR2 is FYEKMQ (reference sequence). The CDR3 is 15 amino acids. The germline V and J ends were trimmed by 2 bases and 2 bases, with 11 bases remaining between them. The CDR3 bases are TGTGCCAGCAGCTTACGGACTGGGAACACAGATACGCAGTATTTT. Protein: CASSLRTGNTDTQYF.

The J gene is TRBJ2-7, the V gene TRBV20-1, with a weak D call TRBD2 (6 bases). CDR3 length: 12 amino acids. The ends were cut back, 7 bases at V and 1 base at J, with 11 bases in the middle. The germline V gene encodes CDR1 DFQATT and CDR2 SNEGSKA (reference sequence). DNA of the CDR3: TGCAGTGTGCGGGGAAGGTCCTACGAGCAGTACTTC. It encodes CSVRGRSYEQYF.

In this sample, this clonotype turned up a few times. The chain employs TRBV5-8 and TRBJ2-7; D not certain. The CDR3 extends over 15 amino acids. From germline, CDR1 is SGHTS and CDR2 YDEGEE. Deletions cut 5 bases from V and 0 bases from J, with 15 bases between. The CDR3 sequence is CASSRMDRFSYEQYF. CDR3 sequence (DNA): TGTGCCAGCAGTCGGATGGACCGATTCTCCTACGAGCAGTACTTC.

CDR3 loop: CASRQGVYGYTF. The CDR3 DNA is TGTGCCAGCAGGCAGGGGGTGTATGGCTACACCTTC. J is TRBJ1-2 and V is TRBV28; 7 bases line up with TRBD1. The CDR3 consists of 12 residues. Germline CDR1 and CDR2: MDHEN and SYDVKM. Unmatched junction bases numbered 3, after V lost 6 bases and J lost 5 bases.